What follows are 25 T cell receptor beta chains derived from one specimen sequenced in a study of cytomegalovirus exposure and HLA in healthy donors. The primer mix had 60 Vbeta and 13 Jbeta primers. Only in-frame clones appear in the TCRdb table, and some are missing; sequencing was by immunoSEQ multiplex PCR. This sample has about 140,000 clones, with around 85% found just once. Specimen: PBMCs. Receptors originate from a man between 35 and 55 years old in good health and CMV-seropositive.

The genes are TRBV5-6 and TRBJ2-7; TRBD2 agrees at 12 bases. CDR3 length equals 18 residues. The germline V gene has CDR1 SGHDT and CDR2 YYEEEE. J was trimmed by 0 bases and V by 2 bases; bases with no gene match: 9. The CDR3 coding sequence is TGTGCCAGCAGCTTCAGTGCTAGCGGGGGGGGGAGCTCCTACGAGCAGTACTTC. Translating gives CASSFSASGGGSSYEQYF.

Worth noting for this clone: Mismatch with germline at one junction end may stem from a read error. The chain employs TRBV7-2 and TRBJ2-4; D is possibly TRBD2 (5 bases). Germline values: CDR1 SGHTA, CDR2 FQGNSA. The CDR3 is made up of 15 amino acids. The CDR3 bases are TGTGCCAGCAGTTTAGGGATGGGAGTTCAAAACATTCAGTACTTC. Translation gives CASSLGMGVQNIQYF.

This clone showed up just a few times. This sequence joins TRBV4-3 and TRBJ1-1; 7 bases agree with TRBD1. Trimming at V came to 1 base and at J to 1 base, leaving 9 bases not matched to a gene. The CDR3 has 17 amino acids. CDR1 is LGHNA and CDR2 is YSLEER in the germline V gene. This CDR3 reads CASSQVRGGAWNTEAFF. As DNA, the CDR3 is TGCGCCAGCAGCCAAGTGAGAGGGGGCGCTTGGAACACTGAAGCTTTCTTT.

This clone appeared a single time. The chain carries TRBV19 and TRBJ2-7; possibly TRBD2 for D (5 bases). Germline CDR1 and CDR2: LNHDA and SQIVND (reference sequence). Trimming left V 1 base short and J 7 bases short, with 11 bases between. The CDR3 has 13 residues. The CDR3 sequence: CASSIGSGGEQYF. The DNA of the CDR3 is TGTGCCAGTAGTATAGGTTCGGGCGGGGAGCAGTACTTC.

V and J are TRBV15 and TRBJ1-5, with a possible D match to TRBD1 (6 bases). V lost 2 bases to trimming and J lost 8 bases, with 13 bases between them. This CDR3 is built from 14 residues. Germline values: CDR1 LNHNV, CDR2 YYDKDF (reference sequence). The CDR3 here is CATSRTGHFEPQHF. Here the CDR3 DNA reads TGTGCCACCAGCAGAACGGGACACTTTGAGCCCCAGCATTTT.

V is TRBV5-1 and J is TRBJ2-1; 10 positions match TRBD2. Germline loops: CDR1 SGHRS, CDR2 YFSETQ. V gave up 9 bases and J gave up 0 bases; unmatched junction bases: 12. The CDR3 covers 17 residues. This CDR3 reads CATALAGLPSSYNEQFF. The CDR3 DNA follows: TGCGCCACCGCACTAGCGGGGCTCCCCAGCTCCTACAATGAGCAGTTCTTC.

This chain connects TRBV5-6 to TRBJ2-5; no firm D call. CDR3 length equals 12 residues. V dropped 0 bases and J dropped 4 bases, with 4 bases sitting between them. In germline, CDR1 is SGHDT, CDR2 YYEEEE. The CDR3: CASSLASETQYF. CDR3 DNA sequence: TGTGCCAGCAGCTTGGCATCAGAGACCCAGTACTTC.

V gene TRBV5-1 combines with J gene TRBJ1-6; perhaps TRBD1 as D (6 bases). Trimming took off 2 bases at V and 6 bases at J, with 6 bases between the two ends. CDR3 size: 13 residues. Per the germline V gene, CDR1 is SGHRS and CDR2 is YFSETQ. The CDR3 DNA reads as TGCGCCAGCAGCTTAGGGGGTAATTCACCCCTCCACTTT. Its translation: CASSLGGNSPLHF.

This sequence joins TRBV6-4 and TRBJ1-5; 10 positions match TRBD1. The length of the CDR3 is 18 residues. Germline V CDR1 and CDR2: MRHNA, SNTAGT. The V and J ends lost 2 bases and 5 bases, in that order; junction bases with no gene match: 12. CDR3 nucleotide sequence: TGTGCCAGCAGTGACCTACCTTTCCGGGACAGGGGTGATCAGCCCCAGCATTTT. Its translation: CASSDLPFRDRGDQPQHF.

This chain joins TRBV5-6 and TRBJ2-7; D possibly corresponds to TRBD2 (6 bases). The CDR3 contains 14 residues. Germline V gene data show CDR1 as SGHDT and CDR2 as YYEEEE. Trimming removed 2 bases from V and 4 bases from J, with 13 bases in between. The CDR3 DNA reads TGTGCCAGCAGCTTTAGAGGGACTCTTTACGAGCAGTACTTC. This translates into CASSFRGTLYEQYF.

J is TRBJ2-2 and V is TRBV6-1; 11 nucleotides line up with TRBD2. Germline V gives CDR1 MNHNS, CDR2 SASEGT. CDR3 length: 14 residues. The trim removed 10 bases at V and 1 base at J, leaving 2 bases unmatched. The CDR3 DNA reads as TGTGCCACCCTAGCGGGGGGGAACACCGGGGAGCTGTTTTTT. Residues: CATLAGGNTGELFF.

The chain recombines TRBV5-1 with TRBJ2-3; 9 nucleotides align to TRBD1. J was trimmed by 3 bases and V by 0 bases; bases with no gene match: 5. Per the germline V gene, CDR1 is SGHRS and CDR2 is YFSETQ. The CDR3 extends over 16 amino acids. The CDR3 DNA is TGCGCCAGCAGCTTGGCCGGGACAGGGACGACAGATACGCAGTATTTT. The encoded protein is CASSLAGTGTTDTQYF.

This chain joins TRBV4-3 and TRBJ2-7; D uncertain. Trimming removed 0 bases from V and 3 bases from J, with 3 bases in between. The CDR3 sequence is 12 residues long. Per the germline V gene, CDR1 is LGHNA and CDR2 is YSLEER. The CDR3 is CASSQDRYEQYF. The CDR3 region has the DNA TGCGCCAGCAGCCAAGACCGCTACGAGCAGTACTTC.

The chain is built from TRBV29-1 and TRBJ2-5, with unresolved D. This CDR3 comprises 12 residues. V shed 8 bases and J shed 3 bases, with 13 bases lying between them. Per the germline V gene, CDR1 is SQVTM and CDR2 is ANQGSEA. The DNA for the CDR3 is TGCAGCTCCCTTCCCCCGGAAGAGACCCAGTACTTC. Protein product: CSSLPPEETQYF.

The rearrangement links TRBV11-3 to TRBJ2-1, with TRBD2 matching over 10 bases. Trimming removed 1 base from V and 9 bases from J; junction bases left unmatched: 6. The CDR3 totals 15 residues. Germline loops: CDR1 SGHNT, CDR2 YENEEA. The CDR3 region has the DNA TGTGCCAGCAGCTTAGGGCTAGCGGGAGTGGTTGAGCAGTTCTTC. Its protein is CASSLGLAGVVEQFF.

The CDR3 protein is CASSLYYYEQYF. CDR3 DNA sequence: TGTGCCAGCAGTTTATACTACTACGAGCAGTACTTC. The V and J genes are TRBV28 and TRBJ2-7; unclear D gene. V was cut by 1 base and J by 3 bases, with 4 bases left in between. The CDR3 length is 12 residues. Germline loops: CDR1 MDHEN, CDR2 SYDVKM.

The chain links TRBV11-3 to TRBJ1-3; tentatively, D is TRBD1 (6 bases). The ends were cut back, 0 bases at V and 2 bases at J, with 11 bases in the middle. CDR1 and CDR2 from the germline V gene are SGHNT and YENEEA. There are 16 residues in the CDR3. CDR3 sequence: CASSLDIRTAGNTIYF. Written as DNA, the CDR3 is TGTGCCAGCAGCTTAGATATACGGACAGCTGGAAACACCATATATTTT.

A few counts support this clone. The J gene is TRBJ1-1, the V gene TRBV19; 10 bases align to TRBD1. The V gene end was trimmed by 6 bases and the J gene end by 4 bases; junction bases not matched to a gene: 2. The CDR3 has 13 amino acids. Germline V gives CDR1 LNHDA, CDR2 SQIVND (reference sequence). The CDR3 bases are TGTGCCAGTAGGGGACAGGGGTTCACTGAAGCTTTCTTT. This sequence encodes CASRGQGFTEAFF. Drawing the rest from reference TRBV19 and TRBJ1-1, the complete variable domain is DGGITQSPKYLFRKEGQNVTLSCEQNLNHDAMYWYRQDPGQGLRLIYYSQIVNDFQKGDIAEGYSVSREKKESFPLTVTSAQKNPTAFYLCASRGQGFTEAFFGQGTRLTVV.

The rearrangement uses TRBV5-8 and TRBJ2-5, with TRBD1 matching 9 bases. From germline, CDR1 is SGHTS and CDR2 YDEGEE. There are 15 residues in the CDR3. J was trimmed by 2 bases and V by 4 bases; bases with no gene match: 6. CDR3 coding DNA: TGTGCCAGCAGCGTTTACAGGGGGCTGCAAGAGACCCAGTACTTC. Translating gives CASSVYRGLQETQYF. The full variable domain, rest sourced from reference TRBV5-8 and TRBJ2-5, is EAGVTQSPTHLIKTRGQQATLRCSPISGHTSVYWYQQALGLGLQFLLWYDEGEERNRGNFPPRFSGRQFPNYSSELNVNALELEDSALYLCASSVYRGLQETQYFGPGTRLLVL.

The rearrangement links TRBV10-1 to TRBJ1-5; D possibly corresponds to TRBD1 (6 bases). CDR3 size: 15 residues. Germline values: CDR1 WNHNN, CDR2 SYGVQD (reference sequence). Trimming pared 9 bases from V and 4 bases from J, leaving 19 bases between. The CDR3 DNA sequence: TGCGCCAGACCTCATCCGGGACATAATAATCAGCCCCAGCATTTT. It is translated as CARPHPGHNNQPQHF.

The chain has TRBV19 and TRBJ1-2; 10 bases line up with TRBD1. The CDR3 length is 13 residues. CDR1 is LNHDA and CDR2 is SQIVND in the germline V gene (reference sequence). V lost 5 bases, J lost 6 bases, and 3 bases stayed unmatched. CDR3 in DNA: TGTGCCAGTAGTTTCGGACAGGGGGATGGCTACACCTTC. Protein: CASSFGQGDGYTF.

The J gene is TRBJ1-4, the V gene TRBV5-1; no clear D. CDR3 length equals 13 residues. Trimming removed 0 bases at V and 3 bases at J, with 3 bases between. Looked up from germline, CDR1 is SGHRS and CDR2 is YFSETQ. DNA of the CDR3: TGCGCCAGCAGCTTGGGAGCTAATGAAAAACTGTTTTTT. It codes for CASSLGANEKLFF. Full variable domain (outside the CDR3, taken from reference TRBV5-1 and TRBJ1-4): KAGVTQTPRYLIKTRGQQVTLSCSPISGHRSVSWYQQTPGQGLQFLFEYFSETQRNKGNFPGRFSGRQFSNSRSEMNVSTLELGDSALYLCASSLGANEKLFFGSGTQLSVL.

J is TRBJ1-5 and V is TRBV4-3; maybe TRBD1 (5 bases). CDR1 and CDR2 from the germline V gene are LGHNA and YSLEER. Trimming left V 4 bases short and J 2 bases short, with 9 bases between. This CDR3 contains 14 residues. In nucleotides, the CDR3 is TGCGCCAGCAGCCCGACAGTTCGCAATCAGCCCCAGCATTTT. Its translation: CASSPTVRNQPQHF.

The chain couples TRBV5-4 to TRBJ1-6; 10 positions agree with TRBD1. Germline CDR1 SGHNT, CDR2 YYREEE (reference sequence). The V gene end was trimmed by 5 bases and the J gene end by 6 bases; junction bases not matched to a gene: 8. CDR3 length equals 16 residues. The CDR3 coding sequence is TGTGCCAGCAGAGTAAAGACAGGGGGCAGTAATTCACCCCTCCACTTT. Translation: CASRVKTGGSNSPLHF.

This clone was observed a few times. The chain joins TRBV25-1 to TRBJ2-1; D uncertain. V was cut by 2 bases and J by 8 bases, with 10 bases left in between. This CDR3 comprises 13 residues. Germline loops: CDR1 MGHDK, CDR2 SYGVNS. The chain's CDR3 is CASSEGMVYEQFF. CDR3 DNA: TGTGCCAGCAGTGAAGGCATGGTGTATGAGCAGTTCTTC.